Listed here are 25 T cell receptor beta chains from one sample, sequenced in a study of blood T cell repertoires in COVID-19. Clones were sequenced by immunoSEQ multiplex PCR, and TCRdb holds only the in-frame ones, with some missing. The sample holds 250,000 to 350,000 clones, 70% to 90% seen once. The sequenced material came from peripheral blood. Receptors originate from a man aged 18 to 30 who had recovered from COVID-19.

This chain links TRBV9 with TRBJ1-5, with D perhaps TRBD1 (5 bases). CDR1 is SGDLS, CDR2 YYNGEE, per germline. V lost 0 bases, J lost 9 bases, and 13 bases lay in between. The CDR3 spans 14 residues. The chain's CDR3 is CASSVVDGGGPQHF. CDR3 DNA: TGTGCCAGCAGCGTAGTTGATGGCGGGGGGCCCCAGCATTTT.

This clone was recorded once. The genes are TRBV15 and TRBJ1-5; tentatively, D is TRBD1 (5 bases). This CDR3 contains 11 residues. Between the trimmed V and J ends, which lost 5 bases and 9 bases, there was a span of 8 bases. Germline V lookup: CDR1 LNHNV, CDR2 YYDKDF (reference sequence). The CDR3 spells CATSGGGPQHF. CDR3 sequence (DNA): TGTGCCACCAGCGGGGGGGGGCCCCAGCATTTT.

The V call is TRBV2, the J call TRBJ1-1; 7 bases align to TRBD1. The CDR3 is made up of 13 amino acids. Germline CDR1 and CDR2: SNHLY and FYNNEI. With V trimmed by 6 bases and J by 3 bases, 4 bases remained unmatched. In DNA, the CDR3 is TGTGCCAGCAGGGTACAGGGGTACACTGAAGCTTTCTTT. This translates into CASRVQGYTEAFF.

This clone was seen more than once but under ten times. CDR3 bases: TGTGCCAGCAGCCGACAGGGGGCCGGGGAGACCCAGTACTTC. Translated, it gives CASSRQGAGETQYF. This chain links TRBV5-4 with TRBJ2-5; 10 positions match TRBD1. This CDR3 has 14 amino acids. Trimming removed 4 bases from V and 5 bases from J; junction bases left unmatched: 5. The germline V gene has CDR1 SGHNT and CDR2 YYREEE (reference sequence).

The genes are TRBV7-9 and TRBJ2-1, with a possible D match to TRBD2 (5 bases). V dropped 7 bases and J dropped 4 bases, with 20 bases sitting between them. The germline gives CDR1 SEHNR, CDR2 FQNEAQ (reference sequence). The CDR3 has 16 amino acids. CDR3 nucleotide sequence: TGTGCCAGCACCCTTAGGGCCCTGGCGGGTTACAATGAGCAGTTCTTC. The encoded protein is CASTLRALAGYNEQFF.

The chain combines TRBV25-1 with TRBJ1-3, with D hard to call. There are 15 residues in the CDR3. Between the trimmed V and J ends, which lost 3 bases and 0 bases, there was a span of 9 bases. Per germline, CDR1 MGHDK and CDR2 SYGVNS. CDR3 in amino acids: CASSESVSSGNTIYF. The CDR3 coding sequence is TGTGCCAGCAGTGAGTCCGTTAGCTCTGGAAACACCATATATTTT.

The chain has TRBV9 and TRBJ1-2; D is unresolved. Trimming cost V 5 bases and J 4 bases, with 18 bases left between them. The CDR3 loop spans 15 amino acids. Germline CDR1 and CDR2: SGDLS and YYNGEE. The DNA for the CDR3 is TGTGCCAGCAGTGGTGAAGAGAGGGCAGTCTATGGCTACACCTTC. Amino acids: CASSGEERAVYGYTF.

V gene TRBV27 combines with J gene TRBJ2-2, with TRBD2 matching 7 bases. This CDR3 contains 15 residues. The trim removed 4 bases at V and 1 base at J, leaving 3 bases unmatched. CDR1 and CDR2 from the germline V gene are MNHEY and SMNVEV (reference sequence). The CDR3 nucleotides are TGTGCCAGCAGTTCTAGCGGTGGGAACACCGGGGAGCTGTTTTTT. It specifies CASSSSGGNTGELFF.

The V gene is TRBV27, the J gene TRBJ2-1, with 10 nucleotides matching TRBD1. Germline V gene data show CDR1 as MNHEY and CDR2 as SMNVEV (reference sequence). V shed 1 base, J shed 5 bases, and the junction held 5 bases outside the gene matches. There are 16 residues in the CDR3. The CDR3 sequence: CASSLWGTGEHNEQFF. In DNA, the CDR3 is TGTGCCAGCAGTTTATGGGGGACAGGGGAACACAATGAGCAGTTCTTC.

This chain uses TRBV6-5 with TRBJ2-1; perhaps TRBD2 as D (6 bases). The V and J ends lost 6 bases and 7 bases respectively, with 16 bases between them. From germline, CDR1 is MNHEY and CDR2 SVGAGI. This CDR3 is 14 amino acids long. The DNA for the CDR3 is TGTGCCAGCAGCCTTATTTCTAGCGTTAATGAGCAGTTCTTC. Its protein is CASSLISSVNEQFF.

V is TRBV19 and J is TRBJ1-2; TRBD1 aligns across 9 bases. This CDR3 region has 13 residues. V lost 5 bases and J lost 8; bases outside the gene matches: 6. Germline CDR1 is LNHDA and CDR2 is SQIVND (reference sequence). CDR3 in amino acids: CASSPGQGGGYTF. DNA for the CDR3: TGTGCCAGTAGTCCGGGACAGGGTGGCGGCTACACCTTC.

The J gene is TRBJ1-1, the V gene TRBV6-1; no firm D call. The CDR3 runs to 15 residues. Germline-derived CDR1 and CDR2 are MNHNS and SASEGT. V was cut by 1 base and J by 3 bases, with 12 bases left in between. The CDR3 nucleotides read TGTGCCAGCAGTGAAGTGGCAGAGGACTACACTGAAGCTTTCTTT. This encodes CASSEVAEDYTEAFF.

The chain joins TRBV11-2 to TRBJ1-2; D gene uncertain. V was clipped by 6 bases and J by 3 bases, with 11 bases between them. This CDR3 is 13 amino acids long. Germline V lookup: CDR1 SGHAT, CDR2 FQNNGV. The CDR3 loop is CASRETEDYGYTF. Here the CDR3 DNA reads TGTGCCAGCAGGGAAACAGAAGACTATGGCTACACCTTC.

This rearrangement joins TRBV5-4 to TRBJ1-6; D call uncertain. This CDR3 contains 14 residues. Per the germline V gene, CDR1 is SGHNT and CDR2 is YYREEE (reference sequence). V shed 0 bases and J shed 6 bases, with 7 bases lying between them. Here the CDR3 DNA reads TGTGCCAGCAGCTTGGCACAGCCTAATTCACCCCTCCACTTT. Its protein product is CASSLAQPNSPLHF.

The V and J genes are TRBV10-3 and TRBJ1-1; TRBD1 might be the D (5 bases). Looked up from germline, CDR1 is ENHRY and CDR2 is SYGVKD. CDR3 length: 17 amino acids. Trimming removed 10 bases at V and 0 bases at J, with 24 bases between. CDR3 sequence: CATRPISGLRMNTEAFF. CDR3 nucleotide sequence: TGTGCCACTCGCCCCATCTCAGGGCTTCGCATGAACACTGAAGCTTTCTTT.

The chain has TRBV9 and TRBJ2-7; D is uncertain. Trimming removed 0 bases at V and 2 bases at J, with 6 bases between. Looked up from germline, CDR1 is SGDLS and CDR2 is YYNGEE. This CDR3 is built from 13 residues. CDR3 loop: CASSVGHTYEQYF. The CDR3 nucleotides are TGTGCCAGCAGCGTAGGGCATACCTACGAGCAGTACTTC.

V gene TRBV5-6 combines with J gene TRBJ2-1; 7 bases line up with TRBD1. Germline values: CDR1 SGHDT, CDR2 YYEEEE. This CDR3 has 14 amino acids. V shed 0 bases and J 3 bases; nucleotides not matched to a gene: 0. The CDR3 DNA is TGTGCCAGCAGCTTGGGGGACAGCTACAATGAGCAGTTCTTC. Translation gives CASSLGDSYNEQFF.

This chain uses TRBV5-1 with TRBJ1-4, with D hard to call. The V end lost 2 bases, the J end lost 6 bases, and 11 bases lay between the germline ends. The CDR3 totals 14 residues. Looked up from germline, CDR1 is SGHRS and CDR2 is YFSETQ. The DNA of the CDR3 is TGCGCCAGCAGCTTAAGAGTCCCTGATGAAAAACTGTTTTTT. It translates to CASSLRVPDEKLFF. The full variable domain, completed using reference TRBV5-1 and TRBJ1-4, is KAGVTQTPRYLIKTRGQQVTLSCSPISGHRSVSWYQQTPGQGLQFLFEYFSETQRNKGNFPGRFSGRQFSNSRSEMNVSTLELGDSALYLCASSLRVPDEKLFFGSGTQLSVL.

CDR3 loop: CASSLSGGEAFF. The CDR3 bases are TGTGCCAGCAGCTTGTCTGGCGGTGAAGCTTTCTTT. J is TRBJ1-1 and V is TRBV5-6, with unresolved D. V dropped 1 base and J dropped 7 bases, with 8 bases sitting between them. Looked up from germline, CDR1 is SGHDT and CDR2 is YYEEEE. This CDR3 is 12 amino acids long.

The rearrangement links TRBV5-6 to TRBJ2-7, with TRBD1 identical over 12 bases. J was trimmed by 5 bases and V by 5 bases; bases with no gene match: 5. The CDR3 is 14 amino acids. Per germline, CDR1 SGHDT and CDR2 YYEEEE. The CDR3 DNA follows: TGTGCCAGCAGATCCCGGGACAGGGGGCACGAGCAGTACTTC. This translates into CASRSRDRGHEQYF.

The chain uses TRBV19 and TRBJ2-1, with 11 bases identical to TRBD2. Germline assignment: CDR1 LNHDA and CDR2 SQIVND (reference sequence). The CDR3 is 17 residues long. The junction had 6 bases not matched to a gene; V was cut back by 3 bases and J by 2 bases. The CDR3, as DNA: TGTGCCAGTAGTATTTTCCTAGCGGGGGGAACCTACAATGAGCAGTTCTTC. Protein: CASSIFLAGGTYNEQFF.

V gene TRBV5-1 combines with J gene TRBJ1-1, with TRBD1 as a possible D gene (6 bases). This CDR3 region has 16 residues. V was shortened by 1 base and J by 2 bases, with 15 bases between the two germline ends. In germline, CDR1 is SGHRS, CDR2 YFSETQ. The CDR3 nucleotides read TGCGCCAGCAGCTTGTTTGGGGGCGGGAGAAACACTGAAGCTTTCTTT. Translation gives CASSLFGGGRNTEAFF.

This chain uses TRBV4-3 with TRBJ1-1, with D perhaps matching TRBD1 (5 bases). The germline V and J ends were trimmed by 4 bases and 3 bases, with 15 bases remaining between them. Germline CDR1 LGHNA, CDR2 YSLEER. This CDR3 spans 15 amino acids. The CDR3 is CASSPGSEPYTEAFF. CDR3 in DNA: TGCGCCAGCAGCCCAGGGTCCGAACCCTACACTGAAGCTTTCTTT.

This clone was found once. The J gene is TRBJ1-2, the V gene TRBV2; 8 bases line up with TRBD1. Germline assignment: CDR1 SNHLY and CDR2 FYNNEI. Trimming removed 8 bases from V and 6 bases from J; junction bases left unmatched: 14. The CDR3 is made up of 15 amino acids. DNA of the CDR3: TGTGCCAGCGGCTCGGTTGTGGGACAGGAAGATGGCTACACCTTC. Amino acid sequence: CASGSVVGQEDGYTF.

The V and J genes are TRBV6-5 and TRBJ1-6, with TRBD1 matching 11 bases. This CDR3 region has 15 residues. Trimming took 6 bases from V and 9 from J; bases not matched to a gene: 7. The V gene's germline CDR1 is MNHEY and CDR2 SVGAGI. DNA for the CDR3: TGTGCCAGCAGGGCGGACAGGGGGCGAATTTCACCCCTCCACTTT. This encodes CASRADRGRISPLHF.